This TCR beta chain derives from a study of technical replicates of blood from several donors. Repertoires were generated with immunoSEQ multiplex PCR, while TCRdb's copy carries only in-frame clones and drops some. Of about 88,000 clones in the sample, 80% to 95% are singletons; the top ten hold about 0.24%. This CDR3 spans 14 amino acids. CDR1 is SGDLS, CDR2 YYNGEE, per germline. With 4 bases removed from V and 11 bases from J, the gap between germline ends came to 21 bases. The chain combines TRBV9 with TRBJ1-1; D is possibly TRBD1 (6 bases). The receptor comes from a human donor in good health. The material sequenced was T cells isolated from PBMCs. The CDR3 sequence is CASSSGEKKLRAFF. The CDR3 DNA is TGTGCCAGCAGCTCAGGGGAGAAAAAGTTGAGGGCTTTCTTT. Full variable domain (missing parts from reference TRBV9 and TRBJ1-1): DSGVTQTPKHLITATGQRVTLRCSPRSGDLSVYWYQQSLDQGLQFLIQYYNGEERAKGNILERFSAQQFPDLHSELNLSSLELGDSALYFCASSSGEKKLRAFFGQGTRLTVV.